This paragraph reports one T cell receptor beta chain. This record comes from a study of blood T cell repertoires in COVID-19. Across the study: Specimens from acute and convalescent COVID-19 originated in the United States, Italy and Spain. PBMCs, B-cell-depleted T cells, or T cells provided the cDNA or gDNA that made up the material.

In the original processing: Amplification with reference gene primers provided the estimates of nucleated cell counts. Libraries were prepared by immunoSEQ multiplex PCR; TCRdb keeps only in-frame clonotypes and omits some of them. V and J calls and clone size are as listed in that table; D and trimming were resolved from the DNA. This table holds roughly 570,000 clones, around 90% found once. The CDR3 has 18 residues. Per germline, CDR1 MNHEY and CDR2 SMNVEV (reference sequence). V dropped 3 bases and J dropped 0 bases, with 15 bases sitting between them. While infection was still active, Seattle patients were enrolled and then followed longitudinally.

This TCR was recovered from a woman aged 50 to 60 with COVID-19, enrolled during active disease. The sample consisted of peripheral blood. The chain has TRBV27 and TRBJ1-6, with D perhaps TRBD1 (6 bases). The CDR3 nucleotides are TGTGCCAGCAGTTTTTATGGGACACCCTTCTCCTATAATTCACCCCTCCACTTT. Translated, it gives CASSFYGTPFSYNSPLHF.